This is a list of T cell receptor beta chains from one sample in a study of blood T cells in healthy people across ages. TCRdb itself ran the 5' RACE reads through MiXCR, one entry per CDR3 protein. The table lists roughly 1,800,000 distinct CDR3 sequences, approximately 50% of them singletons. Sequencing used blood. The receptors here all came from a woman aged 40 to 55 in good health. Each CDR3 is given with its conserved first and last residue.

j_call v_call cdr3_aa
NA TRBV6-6 CASSYSAGDEQYF
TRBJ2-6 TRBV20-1 CSAPSRSGANVLTF
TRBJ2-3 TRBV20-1 CSARKLADPSTDTQYF
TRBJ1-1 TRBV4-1 CASSPTEHMNTEAFF
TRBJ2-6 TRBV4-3 CASSQEAPVGANVLTF
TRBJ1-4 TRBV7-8 CASSFNRGPGEKLFF
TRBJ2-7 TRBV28 CASSPLGEQYF
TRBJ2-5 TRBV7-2 CASRPPSGNNEQYF
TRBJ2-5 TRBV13 CASSSRVMGRETQYF
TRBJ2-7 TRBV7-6 CASSLESSGGKSNEQYF
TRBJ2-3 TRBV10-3 CAISESPTSGASTDTQYF
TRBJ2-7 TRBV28 CASSLPLAGQETRYF
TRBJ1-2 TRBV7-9 CASSKTGYHGYTF
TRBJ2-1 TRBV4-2 CASSQEHTFGLNNEQFF
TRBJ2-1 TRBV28 CASRSTGQGRNEQFF
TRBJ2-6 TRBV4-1 CASSRQGFSGANVLTF
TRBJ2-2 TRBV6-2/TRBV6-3 CASRSPRGGTGELFF
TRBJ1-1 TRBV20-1 CSARLTNTEAFF
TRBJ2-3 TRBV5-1 CASSLGTGIHTDTQYF
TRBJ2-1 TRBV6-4 CASSDQLQRRSSYNEQFF
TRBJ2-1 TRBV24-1 CATSDPGRQSRNSYNEQFF
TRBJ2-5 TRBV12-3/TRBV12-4 CASRGDIQETQYF
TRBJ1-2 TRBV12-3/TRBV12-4 CASRTTLDGNYGYTF
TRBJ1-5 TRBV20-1 CSANTGSNQPQHF
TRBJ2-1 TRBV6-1 CASSEGSSKNEQFF
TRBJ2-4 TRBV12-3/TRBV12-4 CASRIQNIQYF
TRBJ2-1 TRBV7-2 CASSLQRGGQNEQFF
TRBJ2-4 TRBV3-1 CASSQSRGGGSIQYF
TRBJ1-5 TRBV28 CASSLFRQLFNQPQHF
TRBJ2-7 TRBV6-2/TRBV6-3 CASSPPVIPYEQYF
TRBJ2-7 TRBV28 CASPVTGGIYEQYF
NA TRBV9 CASSVSGSSYNEQYF
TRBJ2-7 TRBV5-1 CASTRGTSALAYEQYF
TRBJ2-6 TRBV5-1 CASRSGVPSGANVLTF
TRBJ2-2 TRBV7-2 CASSLGTGKAGELFF
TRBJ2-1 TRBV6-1 CASTPRNNEQFF
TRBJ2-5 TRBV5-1 CASSSPTGVSETQYF
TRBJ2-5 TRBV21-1 CASSKWTYAQETQYF
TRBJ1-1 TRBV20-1 CSARDLGQGLTEAFF
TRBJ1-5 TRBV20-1 CSATPRGHGNQPQHF
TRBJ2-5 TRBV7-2 CASSSAPRARQETQYF
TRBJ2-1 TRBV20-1 CSATILAVYNEQFF
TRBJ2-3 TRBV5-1 CASPRVSSTDTQYF
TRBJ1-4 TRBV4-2 CASSQDLTNEKLFF
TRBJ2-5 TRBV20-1 CSAGGQDNQETQYF
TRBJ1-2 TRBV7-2 CASSLAWQGQNYGYTF
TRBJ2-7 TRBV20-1 CSARDIGLAGGPIIDEQYF
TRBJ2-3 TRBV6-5 CASQRGADSTQYF
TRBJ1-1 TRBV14 CASSQERLSRNTEAFF
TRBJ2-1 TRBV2 CASSPERVSYNEQFF